This section outlines one T cell receptor (beta chain) sequence together with its context. What it binds is not known. The data originate from a study of shared clonotypes between healthy human individuals. Study-wide points: Shared across a handful of donors were around 5% of the naive CD4 clonotypes. Deeper or shallower sequencing was expected to change how clonotypes are shared among donors.

It was across several immunoSEQ plates that each subset's genomic DNA was evenly split. Repertoires were generated with immunoSEQ multiplex PCR, while TCRdb's copy carries only in-frame clones and drops some. Counted here are under 750,000 clones, around 77% occurring once; the ten biggest clones make up roughly 1.8%. CD4+ cells yielded CD45RA+ naive and CD45RA-negative memory subsets. The material sequenced was memory CD4+ T cells sorted from blood. Subset meaning: CD45RA-negative fraction. The receptor was derived from a woman aged 25-40 years in good health.

The CDR3 here is CASSLLAESSYNEQFF. CDR3 nucleotide sequence: TGCGCCAGCAGCTTATTAGCGGAGAGCTCCTACAATGAGCAGTTCTTC. This chain uses TRBV5-1 with TRBJ2-1, with D perhaps matching TRBD2 (6 bases). Germline V gives CDR1 SGHRS, CDR2 YFSETQ. This CDR3 spans 16 amino acids. V lost 2 bases and J 0 bases, leaving 12 bases between the germline ends. The variable domain in full, completed from reference TRBV5-1 and TRBJ2-1, reads KAGVTQTPRYLIKTRGQQVTLSCSPISGHRSVSWYQQTPGQGLQFLFEYFSETQRNKGNFPGRFSGRQFSNSRSEMNVSTLELGDSALYLCASSLLAESSYNEQFFGPGTRLTVL.